Each of the 8 T cell receptor beta chains below was sequenced from the same sample in a study of cytomegalovirus exposure and HLA in healthy donors. PCR primers comprised 60 Vbeta and 13 Jbeta primers. Generated by immunoSEQ multiplex PCR, the TCRdb table keeps only in-frame clones and is missing some. Found here are more than 80,000 clones, roughly 77% of them singletons; the top ten hold 4% to 5%. Sequencing input: PBMCs. These receptor sequences come from a man between 60 and 70 years old in good health and CMV-seronegative.

The chain links TRBV18 to TRBJ1-1; 7 bases map to TRBD1. V trimming: 4 bases; J trimming: 2 bases; junction bases outside the gene matches: 10. Germline CDR1 reads KGHSH; CDR2 reads LQKENI. CDR3 size: 16 residues. In DNA, the CDR3 is TGTGCCAGCTCACTGTCGGGACAGAAACATAACACTGAAGCTTTCTTT. Translated, it gives CASSLSGQKHNTEAFF.

CDR3 DNA: TGTGCCAGCAGACTCAATCCCACAGATACGCAGTATTTT. Translation: CASRLNPTDTQYF. This sequence joins TRBV9 and TRBJ2-3; no clear D. The germline V and J ends were trimmed by 5 bases and 2 bases, with 9 bases remaining between them. The CDR3 spans 13 residues. Germline V gene data show CDR1 as SGDLS and CDR2 as YYNGEE.

The count of this clone is one. The gene calls are TRBV18 and TRBJ1-2, with a weak D call TRBD1 (5 bases). V lost 3 bases to trimming and J lost 4 bases, with 15 bases between them. The CDR3 has 15 residues. The V gene's germline CDR1 is KGHSH and CDR2 LQKENI. The CDR3 reads CASSPGGGVAYGYTF. CDR3 DNA sequence: TGTGCCAGCTCACCGGGTGGAGGGGTTGCCTATGGCTACACCTTC. The variable domain in full, with the rest retrieved from reference TRBV18 and TRBJ1-2, is NAGVMQNPRHLVRRRGQEARLRCSPMKGHSHVYWYRQLPEEGLKFMVYLQKENIIDESGMPKERFSAEFPKEGPSILRIQQVVRGDSAAYFCASSPGGGVAYGYTFGSGTRLTVV.

V and J are TRBV4-2 and TRBJ2-7; 7 bases are a match to TRBD1. CDR3 length: 14 residues. The junction had 5 bases not matched to a gene; V was cut back by 0 bases and J by 6 bases. The germline V gene encodes CDR1 LGHNA and CDR2 YNFKEQ. CDR3 DNA: TGTGCCAGCAGCCAAGATAGGGGGCAGGTCGAGCAGTACTTC. Translated: CASSQDRGQVEQYF.

J is TRBJ1-1 and V is TRBV6-5; D is undetermined. The CDR3 runs 13 residues. The germline V and J ends were trimmed by 5 bases and 5 bases, with 12 bases remaining between them. Germline V lookup: CDR1 MNHEY, CDR2 SVGAGI. The CDR3 DNA reads as TGTGCCAGCAGTGTCTCGGTAGAAACTGAAGCTTTCTTT. It yields the protein CASSVSVETEAFF.

The chain employs TRBV19 and TRBJ2-5; D is perhaps TRBD2 (5 bases). Germline CDR1 is LNHDA and CDR2 is SQIVND (reference sequence). This CDR3 contains 14 residues. The V end lost 5 bases, the J end lost 5 bases, and 15 bases lay between the germline ends. As DNA, the CDR3 is TGTGCCAGTAGTGAGAGGACTCTAGGGGAGACCCAGTACTTC. Its translation: CASSERTLGETQYF.

The chain carries TRBV5-6 and TRBJ2-4; 8 nucleotides align to TRBD1. The CDR3 extends over 15 amino acids. Losses at the gene ends were 6 bases for V and 2 bases for J; bases not matched to a gene: 7. Germline CDR1 SGHDT, CDR2 YYEEEE. The CDR3 DNA reads TGTGCCAGCATGTTTGGGACAGGCACCAAAAACATTCAGTACTTC. Its protein product is CASMFGTGTKNIQYF.

This clone has more than one count but fewer than ten. The J gene is TRBJ2-2, the V gene TRBV19; 9 nucleotides align to TRBD1. Trimming took 10 bases from V and 4 from J; bases not matched to a gene: 19. This CDR3 contains 18 residues. Germline CDR1 and CDR2: LNHDA and SQIVND (reference sequence). The DNA of the CDR3 is TGTGCCATTTCCGGGACTGAAACAGGGGGCGCCGGCACCGGGGAGCTGTTTTTT. This sequence encodes CAISGTETGGAGTGELFF.